This TCR beta chain was identified during a study of patients and donors after allogeneic stem cell transplantation. TCRdb reprocessed the RT-PCR reads via MiXCR and lists one record per CDR3 protein. Of about a million distinct CDR3 sequences in the sample, roughly 18% were seen once. This CDR3 is 17 amino acids long. Trimming stripped 3 bases from V and 7 bases from J, with 23 bases between. CDR1 SGDLS and CDR2 YYNGEE come from the germline V gene. The receptor was isolated from a human donor who was either an allogeneic HSCT recipient or a stem cell or donor lymphocyte infusion donor (not recorded which). It is not recorded whose cells these are; they may come from a transplant donor. The J gene is TRBJ2-1, the V gene TRBV9; D gene unclear. What was sequenced was blood, either unsorted or a sorted T cell fraction (not recorded which). CDR3 sequence reads: CASSAFSRAPGRNEQFF. The CDR3 DNA sequence: TGTGCCAGCAGCGCGTTCAGTAGGGCCCCTGGTCGGAATGAGCAGTTCTTC. Filled out from reference TRBV9 and TRBJ2-1, the complete variable domain reads DSGVTQTPKHLITATGQRVTLRCSPRSGDLSVYWYQQSLDQGLQFLIQYYNGEERAKGNILERFSAQQFPDLHSELNLSSLELGDSALYFCASSAFSRAPGRNEQFFGPGTRLTVL.